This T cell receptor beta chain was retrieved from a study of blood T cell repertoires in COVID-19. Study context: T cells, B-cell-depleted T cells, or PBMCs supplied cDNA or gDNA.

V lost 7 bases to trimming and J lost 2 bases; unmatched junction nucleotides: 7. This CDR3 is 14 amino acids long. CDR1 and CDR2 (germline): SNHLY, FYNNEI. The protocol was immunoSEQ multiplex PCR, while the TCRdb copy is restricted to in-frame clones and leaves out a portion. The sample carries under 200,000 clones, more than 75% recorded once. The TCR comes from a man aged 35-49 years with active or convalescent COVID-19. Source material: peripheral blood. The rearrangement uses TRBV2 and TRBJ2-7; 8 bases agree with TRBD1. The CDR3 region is CASKETGVTYEQYF. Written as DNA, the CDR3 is TGTGCCAGCAAGGAGACAGGGGTCACCTACGAGCAGTACTTC.